This TCR beta chain was found in a study of blood T cell repertoires in COVID-19. V shed 4 bases and J shed 4 bases, with 8 bases lying between them. The germline gives CDR1 SGHNT, CDR2 YYREEE (reference sequence). The CDR3 extends over 12 amino acids. Original handling: Amplified reference gene primers provided the basis for estimating nucleated cell counts. Using immunoSEQ multiplex PCR, the repertoire was profiled, and TCRdb retains in-frame clones only, with some absent. V and J calls and clone size are given by that table; D and trimming were obtained from the DNA. The table has roughly 96,000 clones, 80% to 85% seen once.

The TCR sequence derives from a man aged 55 to 69 with acute or convalescent COVID-19. Sequences were obtained from peripheral blood. The chain links TRBV5-4 to TRBJ1-2, with D hard to call. CDR3 nucleotide sequence: TGTGCCAGCAGCGGGGAGAGCTATGGCTACACCTTC. This gives the protein CASSGESYGYTF.